The source of this T cell receptor beta chain is a study of blood T cell repertoires in COVID-19. About the research overall: Samples taken during acute and convalescent COVID-19 were collected in the United States, Italy and Spain.

The CDR3 loop spans 15 amino acids. TCRdb's table, derived via immunoSEQ multiplex PCR, lists solely in-frame clones and lacks some. The repertoire holds about 38,000 clones, with 74% as singletons. Followed longitudinally, the Seattle patients had been enrolled during active infection. The sequence came from a man aged 65 to 79 with COVID-19, enrolled during active disease. The sample taken for sequencing was peripheral blood. The chain uses TRBV21-1 and TRBJ1-2; the D call of TRBD1 is as the table states it, not checked on the DNA. TRBV21-1 is a pseudogene locus. The CDR3 DNA sequence: TGTGCCAGCTCGACAGGGACAGGGGGCTTGTATGGCTACACCTTC. Amino acids: CASSTGTGGLYGYTF.